Below are 22 T cell receptor beta chains sequenced from a single sample in a study of OX40 agonist ivuxolimab in advanced cancers. Libraries were made using the immunoSEQ multiplex PCR assay. This immuneACCESS table, as held by TCRdb, lists in-frame sequences with V and J called but not all clones. Of the missing ones, under half trace to an unresolved V gene in checked studies; the others have no known cause. The sample includes 20,000 to 25,000 clones, with over 70% observed a single time. Around 13% of the sample comes from the top ten. Sequencing was performed on CD4+ or CD8+ T cells sorted from blood, taken in a trial of the OX40 agonist ivuxolimab. The source of these receptors is an adult with an advanced solid tumor such as melanoma, head and neck, liver or kidney cancer.

The chain joins TRBV18 to TRBJ1-5; 7 positions agree with TRBD1. Germline-derived CDR1 and CDR2 are KGHSH and LQKENI. CDR3 size: 15 residues. V dropped 4 bases and J dropped 5; count of bases not matched to a gene: 8. CDR3 nucleotides: TGTGCCAGCTCACTAAACCAGGGGGGCGATCAGCCCCAGCATTTT. It encodes CASSLNQGGDQPQHF.

The V call is TRBV5-1, the J call TRBJ2-7; the D is unclear. There are 14 residues in the CDR3. Germline values: CDR1 SGHRS, CDR2 YFSETQ. V lost 2 bases and J 4 bases, leaving 13 bases between the germline ends. CDR3 bases: TGCGCCAGCAGCTTATCGGGTGGAGAATACGAGCAGTACTTC. Protein: CASSLSGGEYEQYF.

Only one count was recorded for this clone. This rearrangement joins TRBV5-1 to TRBJ1-1, with D perhaps TRBD1 (5 bases). Trimming took 4 bases from V and 2 from J, leaving 18 bases between them. This CDR3 has 16 amino acids. CDR1 SGHRS and CDR2 YFSETQ come from the germline V gene. In nucleotides, the CDR3 is TGCGCCAGCAGCCCGACGCCGGTGACAGTTAACACTGAAGCTTTCTTT. Its translation is CASSPTPVTVNTEAFF.

Points on this clone: A junction end diverges from the germline sequence, so it may reflect a read error. The chain carries TRBV12-5 and TRBJ1-2; 7 positions match TRBD1. This CDR3 has 13 amino acids. Germline CDR1 and CDR2: LGHNT and FRNRAP. In nucleotides, the CDR3 is TGTGCTAGTGGTTTGTGGGACAGCTATGGCCACACCTTC. Encoded protein: CASGLWDSYGHTF.

The J gene is TRBJ2-7, the V gene TRBV4-2; 10 positions agree with TRBD1. Germline CDR1 reads LGHNA; CDR2 reads YNFKEQ. The CDR3 runs 15 residues. The trim removed 1 base at V and 5 bases at J, leaving 5 bases unmatched. DNA of the CDR3: TGTGCCAGCAGCCAAGCAGGACAGGGGGTAGACGAGCAGTACTTC. Protein sequence: CASSQAGQGVDEQYF.

The chain employs TRBV19 and TRBJ1-1; no reliable D call. Germline CDR1 is LNHDA and CDR2 is SQIVND (reference sequence). CDR3 length: 14 amino acids. Trimming removed 1 base at V and 1 base at J, with 7 bases between. CDR3 protein: CASSIVLANTEAFF. The DNA of the CDR3 is TGTGCCAGTAGTATAGTGTTGGCGAACACTGAAGCTTTCTTT.

This chain connects TRBV11-2 to TRBJ1-1; TRBD1 matches at 7 bases. The V and J ends lost 5 bases and 5 bases, in that order; junction bases with no gene match: 11. The germline CDR1 and CDR2 sequences are SGHAT and FQNNGV. The CDR3 consists of 15 residues. This CDR3 is CASSPLQGGRTEAFF. For the CDR3, the DNA is TGTGCCAGCAGCCCCTTGCAGGGGGGGAGGACTGAAGCTTTCTTT.

This clone is medium-sized in the sample. The chain employs TRBV30 and TRBJ2-7, with 8 bases fitting TRBD1. Germline V gene lookup returns CDR1 GTSNPN and CDR2 SVGIG (reference sequence). The CDR3 has 13 residues. Unmatched junction bases numbered 8, after V lost 5 bases and J lost 5 bases. This CDR3 is CAWAGQGWNEQYF. Written as DNA, the CDR3 is TGTGCCTGGGCAGGACAGGGATGGAACGAGCAGTACTTC. Based on the CDR3 plus reference TRBV30 and TRBJ2-7, the full variable domain is SQTIHQWPATLVQPVGSPLSLECTVEGTSNPNLYWYRQAAGRGLQLLFYSVGIGQISSEVPQNLSASRPQDRQFILSSKKLLLSDSGFYLCAWAGQGWNEQYFGPGTRLTVT.

Only a few counts were recorded for this clone. The chain recombines TRBV27 with TRBJ2-5; D is possibly TRBD2 (6 bases). The V gene lost 4 bases and the J gene lost 4 bases, with 16 bases spanning the gap. CDR3 size: 15 residues. Germline V gene lookup returns CDR1 MNHEY and CDR2 SMNVEV (reference sequence). As DNA, the CDR3 is TGTGCCAGCAGTTCTTTACTAGCCTCGGGAGAGACCCAGTACTTC. Translating it yields CASSSLLASGETQYF.

CDR3: CASSTNPTGGGYTF. For the CDR3, the DNA is TGTGCCAGTAGTACCAACCCTACAGGGGGTGGCTACACCTTC. The V and J genes are TRBV19 and TRBJ1-2; 8 bases are a match to TRBD1. The CDR3 extends over 14 amino acids. The germline V gene encodes CDR1 LNHDA and CDR2 SQIVND (reference sequence). The V gene end was trimmed by 4 bases and the J gene end by 7 bases; junction bases not matched to a gene: 8.

The chain employs TRBV6-1 and TRBJ1-1, with 9 bases matching TRBD1. The CDR3 totals 14 residues. Germline V gene data show CDR1 as MNHNS and CDR2 as SASEGT. Trimming removed 6 bases from V and 6 bases from J; junction bases left unmatched: 8. DNA for the CDR3: TGTGCCAGCAGATCGGGACAGGGAGGACCTGAAGCTTTCTTT. Amino acid sequence: CASRSGQGGPEAFF.

CDR3 nucleotides: TGTGCCAGCAGTTACACGGGACTTGACACTGAAGCTTTCTTT. It encodes CASSYTGLDTEAFF. V and J are TRBV6-5 and TRBJ1-1, with D tentatively TRBD1 (5 bases). Germline CDR1 reads MNHEY; CDR2 reads SVGAGI. This CDR3 spans 14 amino acids. Trimming took off 2 bases at V and 3 bases at J, with 10 bases between the two ends.

V is TRBV4-1 and J is TRBJ2-2, with TRBD1 matching over 7 bases. Losses at the gene ends were 5 bases for V and 2 bases for J; bases not matched to a gene: 5. From germline, CDR1 is MGHRA and CDR2 YSYEKL. This CDR3 has 15 amino acids. CDR3 nucleotide sequence: TGCGCCAGCAGCTATGACAGGGCCAACACCGGGGAGCTGTTTTTT. It encodes CASSYDRANTGELFF.

The genes are TRBV4-1 and TRBJ2-7; a possible D gene is TRBD2 (6 bases). This CDR3 is built from 14 residues. Germline CDR1 MGHRA, CDR2 YSYEKL. Trimming stripped 1 base from V and 5 bases from J, with 12 bases between. The CDR3 DNA is TGCGCCAGCAGCCAAGTAACGGGAGACGACGAGCAGTACTTC. Protein product: CASSQVTGDDEQYF.

This chain links TRBV14 with TRBJ2-5; D is ambiguous. The germline gives CDR1 SGHDN, CDR2 FVKESK. V was pared by 0 bases and J by 5 bases, with 10 bases between. The CDR3 has 14 amino acids. CDR3 region: CASSQDLGLETQYF. The CDR3 DNA is TGTGCCAGCAGCCAAGATCTGGGTTTGGAGACCCAGTACTTC.

This clone is medium-sized by share. The chain combines TRBV10-1 with TRBJ2-7, with D uncertain. The CDR3 runs 14 residues. Deletions cut 4 bases from V and 2 bases from J, with 12 bases between. The germline V gene has CDR1 WNHNN and CDR2 SYGVQD (reference sequence). CDR3 coding DNA: TGCGCCAGCAGTGGGTGGAAGGCCCCCTACGAGCAGTACTTC. Translating gives CASSGWKAPYEQYF.

The chain recombines TRBV7-8 with TRBJ1-4; D not certain. Germline V lookup: CDR1 SGHVS, CDR2 FQNEAQ. The CDR3 contains 11 residues. V lost 5 bases, J lost 8 bases, and 6 bases lay in between. The CDR3: CASSPEEKLFF. The CDR3, as DNA: TGTGCCAGCAGCCCCGAGGAAAAACTGTTTTTT.

The rearrangement uses TRBV14 and TRBJ2-1; TRBD2 matches at 8 bases. The CDR3 is made up of 20 amino acids. Germline CDR1 reads SGHDN; CDR2 reads FVKESK. With 0 bases clipped from V and 0 bases from J, the junction kept 13 bases outside the gene matches. In DNA, the CDR3 is TGTGCCAGCAGCCAAGACCCTAGCGGGTGGGAGTCAAGCTCCTACAATGAGCAGTTCTTC. Translated: CASSQDPSGWESSSYNEQFF.

The chain uses TRBV7-8 and TRBJ2-7; D is possibly TRBD1 or TRBD2 (5 bases each). Deletions cut 5 bases from V and 0 bases from J, with 14 bases between. This CDR3 contains 15 residues. The germline gives CDR1 SGHVS, CDR2 FQNEAQ. The DNA of the CDR3 is TGTGCCAGCAGCAACCGGGACGGAATCTCCTACGAGCAGTACTTC. It codes for CASSNRDGISYEQYF.

The chain is built from TRBV5-1 and TRBJ1-4; D may be TRBD1 (5 bases). The germline V and J ends were trimmed by 2 bases and 7 bases, with 12 bases remaining between them. Germline assignment: CDR1 SGHRS and CDR2 YFSETQ. The CDR3 contains 14 residues. The CDR3 region has the DNA TGCGCCAGCAGCTTCTACATGGGGGGTGAAAAACTGTTTTTT. Its translation: CASSFYMGGEKLFF.

The chain links TRBV27 to TRBJ2-3, with D hard to call. This CDR3 comprises 12 residues. Germline CDR1 reads MNHEY; CDR2 reads SMNVEV (reference sequence). Trimming cost V 6 bases and J 1 base, with 5 bases left between them. This CDR3 is CASSRRTDTQYF. The DNA of the CDR3 is TGTGCCAGCAGCCGGCGCACAGATACGCAGTATTTT.

The rearrangement uses TRBV7-8 and TRBJ2-5, with D perhaps matching TRBD2 (7 bases). The J call may be wrong; the DNA end is better matched by TRBJ2-7. The CDR3 extends over 14 amino acids. CDR1 is SGHVS and CDR2 is FQNEAQ in the germline V gene. CDR3 bases: TGTGCCACCCTGAGGGAGGGGGGGGCTTACGAGCAGTACTTC. It is translated as CATLREGGAYEQYF.